This T cell receptor beta chain was captured in a study of blood T cell repertoires in COVID-19. Study at large: The analysed material was cDNA or gDNA that came from T cells, B-cell-depleted T cells, or PBMCs.

V lost 1 base and J 2 bases, leaving 11 bases between the germline ends. This CDR3 region has 15 residues. Germline CDR1 SGHVS, CDR2 FNYEAQ. Living in about 25 US areas, the participants were between roughly 18 and 90 years of age. Per the authors' pipeline: Amplification of reference gene primers was used by the study to estimate nucleated cell counts. Clones were sequenced by immunoSEQ multiplex PCR, and TCRdb holds only the in-frame ones, with some missing. V and J calls and clone size follow that table, whereas D and trimming were derived from the DNA. The sample lists around 260,000 clones, about 86% occurring once.

The V gene is TRBV7-6, the J gene TRBJ1-2; no clear D gene. The clonotype was recovered from a man between 25 and 39 years old with acute COVID-19. The material sequenced was PBMCs or T cells enriched from blood (not recorded which). CDR3 DNA: TGTGCCAGCAGCTTAGGCGGAGGAGAAAACTATGGCTACACCTTC. Translated, it gives CASSLGGGENYGYTF.